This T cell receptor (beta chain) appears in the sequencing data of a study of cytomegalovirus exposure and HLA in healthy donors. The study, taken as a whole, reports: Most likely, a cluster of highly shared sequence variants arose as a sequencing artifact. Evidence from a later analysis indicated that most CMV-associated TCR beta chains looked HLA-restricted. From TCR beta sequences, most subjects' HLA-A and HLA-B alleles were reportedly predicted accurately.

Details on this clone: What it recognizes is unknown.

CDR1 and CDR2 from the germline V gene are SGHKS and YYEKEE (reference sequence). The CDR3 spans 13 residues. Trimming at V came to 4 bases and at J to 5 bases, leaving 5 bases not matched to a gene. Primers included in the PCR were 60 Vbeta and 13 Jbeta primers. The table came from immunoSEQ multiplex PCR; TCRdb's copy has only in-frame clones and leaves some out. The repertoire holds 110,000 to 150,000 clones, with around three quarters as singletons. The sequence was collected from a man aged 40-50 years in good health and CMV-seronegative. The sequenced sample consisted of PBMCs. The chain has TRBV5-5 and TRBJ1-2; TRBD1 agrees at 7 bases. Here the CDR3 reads CASSRGQTYGYTF. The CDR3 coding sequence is TGTGCCAGCAGCCGGGGACAGACATATGGCTACACCTTC. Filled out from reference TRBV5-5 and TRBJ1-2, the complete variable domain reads DAGVTQSPTHLIKTRGQQVTLRCSPISGHKSVSWYQQVLGQGPQFIFQYYEKEERGRGNFPDRFSARQFPNYSSELNVNALLLGDSALYLCASSRGQTYGYTFGSGTRLTVV.